This TCR beta chain was identified in a study of siplizumab effects on memory and regulatory T cells. This table comes from immunoSEQ multiplex PCR, and its TCRdb copy is limited to in-frame clones, with some not included. The sample includes roughly 50,000 clones, roughly 87% of them seen just once. Germline V gene sequence: CDR1 SGHAT, CDR2 FQNNGV. With 4 bases removed from V and 2 bases from J, the gap between germline ends came to 11 bases. The CDR3 loop spans 14 amino acids. Investigators obtained sequences from unstimulated naive, memory, effector memory and TEMRA subsets in three donor pairs. The source is a human donor in good health. The J gene is TRBJ1-1, the V gene TRBV11-2; unclear D gene. The material sequenced was naive CD8+ T cells sorted from blood. CDR3 DNA sequence: TGTGCCAGCAGCTCCCTAAGCGATAACACTGAAGCTTTCTTT. The encoded protein is CASSSLSDNTEAFF.